Sequencing of this TCR beta chain was carried out in a study of blood T cell repertoires in COVID-19. Study at large: Samples representing acute and convalescent COVID-19 were sourced from the United States, Italy and Spain. PBMCs, B-cell-depleted T cells, or T cells provided the cDNA or gDNA that made up the material.

The CDR3 contains 13 residues. CDR1 and CDR2 from the germline V gene are SNHLY and FYNNEI. V lost 5 bases to trimming and J lost 8 bases, with 15 bases between them. Under the authors' procedure: Researchers report that nucleated cell counts were estimated from reference gene primer amplification. Produced via immunoSEQ multiplex PCR; TCRdb's table is partial and in-frame only. The DNA was the basis for D and trimming; V, J and clone size are from that table. The data hold approximately 89,000 clones, with 60% to 85% observed a single time. Sequenced: peripheral blood. The clonotype comes from a human donor in a cohort sampled during active COVID-19. The rearrangement joins TRBV2 to TRBJ2-5; TRBD2 is a possible D gene (6 bases). Here the CDR3 DNA reads TGTGCCAGCAGTCGGGACTCCCAGGGAACCCAGTACTTC. Protein sequence: CASSRDSQGTQYF. Based on the CDR3 plus reference TRBV2 and TRBJ2-5, the full variable domain is EPEVTQTPSHQVTQMGQEVILRCVPISNHLYFYWYRQILGQKVEFLVSFYNNEISEKSEIFDDQFSVERPDGSNFTLKIRSTKLEDSAMYFCASSRDSQGTQYFGPGTRLLVL.